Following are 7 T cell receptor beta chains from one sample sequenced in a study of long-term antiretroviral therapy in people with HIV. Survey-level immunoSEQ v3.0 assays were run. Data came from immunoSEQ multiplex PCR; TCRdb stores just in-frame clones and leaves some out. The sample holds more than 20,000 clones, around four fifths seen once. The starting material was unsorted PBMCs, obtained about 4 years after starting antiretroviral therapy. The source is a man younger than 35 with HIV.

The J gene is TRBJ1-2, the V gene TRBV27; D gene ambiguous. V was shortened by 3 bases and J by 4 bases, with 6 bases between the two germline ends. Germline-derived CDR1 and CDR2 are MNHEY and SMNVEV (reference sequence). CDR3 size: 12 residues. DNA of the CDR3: TGTGCCAGCAGTTTGTCTGGCTATGGCTACACCTTC. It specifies CASSLSGYGYTF.

In DNA form, the CDR3 reads TGTGCCAGCAGTACCCACCCTGGGGGGCACTCTGGAAACACCATATATTTT. This encodes CASSTHPGGHSGNTIYF. The chain has TRBV28 and TRBJ1-3; possible D gene TRBD1, 6 bases. V shed 5 bases and J shed 0 bases, with 17 bases lying between them. This CDR3 has 17 amino acids. The V gene's germline CDR1 is MDHEN and CDR2 SYDVKM.

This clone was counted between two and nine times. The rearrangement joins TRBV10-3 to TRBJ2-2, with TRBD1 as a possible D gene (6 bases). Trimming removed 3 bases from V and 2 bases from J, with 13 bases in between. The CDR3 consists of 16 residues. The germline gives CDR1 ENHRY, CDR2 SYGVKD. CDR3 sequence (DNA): TGTGCCATCAGTGATAAGGGACATTTTAACACCGGGGAGCTGTTTTTT. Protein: CAISDKGHFNTGELFF.

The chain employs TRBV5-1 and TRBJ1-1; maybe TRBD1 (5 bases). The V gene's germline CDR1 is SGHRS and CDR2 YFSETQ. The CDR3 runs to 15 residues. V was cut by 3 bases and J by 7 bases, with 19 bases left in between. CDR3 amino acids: CASSSSALGPLEAFF. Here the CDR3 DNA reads TGCGCCAGCAGCTCCTCGGCACTGGGACCCCTTGAAGCTTTCTTT. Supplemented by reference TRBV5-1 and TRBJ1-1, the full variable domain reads KAGVTQTPRYLIKTRGQQVTLSCSPISGHRSVSWYQQTPGQGLQFLFEYFSETQRNKGNFPGRFSGRQFSNSRSEMNVSTLELGDSALYLCASSSSALGPLEAFFGQGTRLTVV.

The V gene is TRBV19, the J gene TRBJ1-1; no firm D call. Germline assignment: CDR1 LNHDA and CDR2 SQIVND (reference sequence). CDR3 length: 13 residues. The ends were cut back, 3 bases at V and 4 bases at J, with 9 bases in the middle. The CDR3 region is CASSIWPGTEAFF. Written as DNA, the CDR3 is TGTGCCAGTAGTATCTGGCCGGGCACTGAAGCTTTCTTT. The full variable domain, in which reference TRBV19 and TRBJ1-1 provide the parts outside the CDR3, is DGGITQSPKYLFRKEGQNVTLSCEQNLNHDAMYWYRQDPGQGLRLIYYSQIVNDFQKGDIAEGYSVSREKKESFPLTVTSAQKNPTAFYLCASSIWPGTEAFFGQGTRLTVV.

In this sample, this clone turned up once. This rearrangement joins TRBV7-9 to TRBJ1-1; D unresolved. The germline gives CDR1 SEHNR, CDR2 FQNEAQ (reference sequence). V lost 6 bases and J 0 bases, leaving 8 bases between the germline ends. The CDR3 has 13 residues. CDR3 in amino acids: CASRLQLNTEAFF. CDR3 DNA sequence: TGTGCCAGCAGGCTTCAGTTGAACACTGAAGCTTTCTTT.

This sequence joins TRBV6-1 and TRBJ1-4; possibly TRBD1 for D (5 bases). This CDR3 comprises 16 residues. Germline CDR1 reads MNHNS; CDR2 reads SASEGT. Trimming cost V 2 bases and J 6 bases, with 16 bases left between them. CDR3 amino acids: CASSELRGDGDEKLFF. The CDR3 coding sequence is TGTGCCAGCAGTGAACTTCGGGGGGACGGGGATGAAAAACTGTTTTTT.